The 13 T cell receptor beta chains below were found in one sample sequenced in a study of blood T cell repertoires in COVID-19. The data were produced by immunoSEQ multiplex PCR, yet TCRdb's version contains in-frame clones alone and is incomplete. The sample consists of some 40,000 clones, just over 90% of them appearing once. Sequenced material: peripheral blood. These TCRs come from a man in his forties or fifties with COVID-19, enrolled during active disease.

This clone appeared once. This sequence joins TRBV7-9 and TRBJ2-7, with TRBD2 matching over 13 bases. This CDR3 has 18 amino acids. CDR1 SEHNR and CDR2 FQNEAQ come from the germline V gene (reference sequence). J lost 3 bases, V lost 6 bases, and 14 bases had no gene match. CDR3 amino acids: CASRPKLTGTSGNYEQYF. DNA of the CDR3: TGTGCCAGCAGGCCTAAACTCACAGGGACTAGCGGGAACTACGAGCAGTACTTC. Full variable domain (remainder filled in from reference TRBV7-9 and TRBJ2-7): DTGVSQNPRHKITKRGQNVTFRCDPISEHNRLYWYRQTLGQGPEFLTYFQNEAQLEKSRLLSDRFSAERPKGSFSTLEIQRTEQGDSAMYLCASRPKLTGTSGNYEQYFGPGTRLTVT.

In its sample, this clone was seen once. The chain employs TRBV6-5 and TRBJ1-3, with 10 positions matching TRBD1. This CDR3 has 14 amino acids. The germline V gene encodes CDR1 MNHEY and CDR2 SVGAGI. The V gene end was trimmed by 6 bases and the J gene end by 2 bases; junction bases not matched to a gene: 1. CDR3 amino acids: CASRGQGAGNTIYF. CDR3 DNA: TGTGCCAGCAGAGGACAGGGGGCTGGAAACACCATATATTTT.

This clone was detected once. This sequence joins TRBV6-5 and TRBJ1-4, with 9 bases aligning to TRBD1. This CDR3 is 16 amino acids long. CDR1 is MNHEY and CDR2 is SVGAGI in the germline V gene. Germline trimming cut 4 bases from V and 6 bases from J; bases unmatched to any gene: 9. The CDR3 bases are TGTGCCAGCAGTTCTTACCTCACAGGGGGCCATGAAAAACTGTTTTTT. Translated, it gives CASSSYLTGGHEKLFF.

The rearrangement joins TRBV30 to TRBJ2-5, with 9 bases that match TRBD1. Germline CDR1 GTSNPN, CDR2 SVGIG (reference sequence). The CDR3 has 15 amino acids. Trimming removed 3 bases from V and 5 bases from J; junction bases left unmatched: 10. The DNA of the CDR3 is TGTGCCTGGAGGGCCGGCGACAGGGGGTCGGAGACCCAGTACTTC. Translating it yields CAWRAGDRGSETQYF.

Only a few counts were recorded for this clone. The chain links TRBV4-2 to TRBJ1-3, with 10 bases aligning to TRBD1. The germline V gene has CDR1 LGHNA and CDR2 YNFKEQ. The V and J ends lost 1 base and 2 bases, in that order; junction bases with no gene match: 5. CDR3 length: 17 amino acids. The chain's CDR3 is CASSQAGTGATGNTIYF. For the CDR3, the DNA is TGTGCCAGCAGCCAAGCCGGGACAGGGGCTACTGGAAACACCATATATTTT.

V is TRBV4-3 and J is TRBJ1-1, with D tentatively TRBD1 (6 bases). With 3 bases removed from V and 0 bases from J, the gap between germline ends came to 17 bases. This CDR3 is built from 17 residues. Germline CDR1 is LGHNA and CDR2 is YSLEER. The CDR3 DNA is TGCGCCAGCAGCCAGGGTTCGACAGGTCGTATGAACACTGAAGCTTTCTTT. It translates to CASSQGSTGRMNTEAFF.

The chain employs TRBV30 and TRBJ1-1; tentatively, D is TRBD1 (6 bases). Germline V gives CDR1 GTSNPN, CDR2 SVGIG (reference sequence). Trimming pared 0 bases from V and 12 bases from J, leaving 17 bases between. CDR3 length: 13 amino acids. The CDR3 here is CAWSVQFYRESFF. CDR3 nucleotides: TGTGCCTGGAGTGTACAATTTTACAGGGAGTCTTTCTTT.

This CDR3 reads CASSPTAGSLSGANVLTF. Here the CDR3 DNA reads TGTGCCAGCTCCCCAACGGCCGGGAGCCTCTCTGGGGCCAACGTCCTGACTTTC. The V gene is TRBV18, the J gene TRBJ2-6; the D gene is possibly TRBD2 (6 bases). The germline CDR1 and CDR2 sequences are KGHSH and LQKENI. The CDR3 contains 18 residues. V was trimmed by 6 bases and J by 0 bases, leaving 18 bases between them.

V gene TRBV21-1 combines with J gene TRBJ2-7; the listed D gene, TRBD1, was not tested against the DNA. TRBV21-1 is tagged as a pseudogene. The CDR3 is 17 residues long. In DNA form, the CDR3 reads TGTGCCAGCAGCACGCCGACAGGGGGCGCTTTATGGTACGAGCAGTACTTC. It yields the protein CASSTPTGGALWYEQYF.

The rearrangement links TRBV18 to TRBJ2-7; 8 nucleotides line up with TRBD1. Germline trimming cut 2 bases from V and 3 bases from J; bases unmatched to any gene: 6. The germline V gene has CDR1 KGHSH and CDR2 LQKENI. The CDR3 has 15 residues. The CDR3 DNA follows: TGTGCCAGCTCACCAGGACAGGGAGTTTACTACGAGCAGTACTTC. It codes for CASSPGQGVYYEQYF.

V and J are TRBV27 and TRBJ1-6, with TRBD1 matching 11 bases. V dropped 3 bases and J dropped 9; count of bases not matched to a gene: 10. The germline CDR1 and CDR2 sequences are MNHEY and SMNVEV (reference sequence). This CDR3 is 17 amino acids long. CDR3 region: CASSLFIGQGAFSPLHF. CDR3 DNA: TGTGCCAGCAGTTTGTTTATCGGACAGGGGGCATTTTCACCCCTCCACTTT.

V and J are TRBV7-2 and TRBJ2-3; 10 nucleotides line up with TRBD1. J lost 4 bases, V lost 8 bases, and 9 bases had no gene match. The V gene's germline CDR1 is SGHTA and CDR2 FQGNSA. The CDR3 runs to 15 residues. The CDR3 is CASEKTGGVADTQYF. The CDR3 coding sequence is TGTGCCAGCGAAAAGACAGGGGGCGTGGCAGATACGCAGTATTTT. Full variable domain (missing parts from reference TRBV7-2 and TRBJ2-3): GAGVSQSPSNKVTEKGKDVELRCDPISGHTALYWYRQSLGQGLEFLIYFQGNSAPDKSGLPSDRFSAERTGGSVSTLTIQRTQQEDSAVYLCASEKTGGVADTQYFGPGTRLTVL.

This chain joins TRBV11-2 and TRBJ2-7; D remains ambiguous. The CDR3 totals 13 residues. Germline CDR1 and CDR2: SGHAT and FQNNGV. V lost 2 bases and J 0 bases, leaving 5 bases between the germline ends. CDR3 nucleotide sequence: TGTGCCAGCAGCTTAAGGAGCTCCTACGAGCAGTACTTC. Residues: CASSLRSSYEQYF. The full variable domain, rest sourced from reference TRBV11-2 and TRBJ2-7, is EAGVAQSPRYKIIEKRQSVAFWCNPISGHATLYWYQQILGQGPKLLIQFQNNGVVDDSQLPKDRFSAERLKGVDSTLKIQPAKLEDSAVYLCASSLRSSYEQYFGPGTRLTVT.